Given below is one TCR beta chain in context. This record comes from a study of blood T cell repertoires in COVID-19. Whole-study context: Whether acute or convalescent, the COVID-19 samples came from the United States, Italy and Spain.

The authors' processing: Amplification of reference gene primers was used by the study to estimate nucleated cell counts. Measured with immunoSEQ multiplex PCR; TCRdb has only the in-frame clones, and not every one. V and J calls and clone size are given by that table; D and trimming were obtained from the DNA. This table holds about 330,000 clones, roughly 89% found once. The sequence was collected from a man aged 25 to 45 with COVID-19, enrolled during active disease. The sequencing input was peripheral blood.

The CDR3 region has the DNA TGTGCCAGCAGCCCGGGGAACTACGAGCAGTACTTC. It encodes CASSPGNYEQYF. The genes are TRBV6-5 and TRBJ2-7, with D possibly matching TRBD2 (5 bases). CDR1 MNHEY and CDR2 SVGAGI come from the germline V gene. V lost 6 bases to trimming and J lost 3 bases, with 9 bases between them. This CDR3 comprises 12 residues.